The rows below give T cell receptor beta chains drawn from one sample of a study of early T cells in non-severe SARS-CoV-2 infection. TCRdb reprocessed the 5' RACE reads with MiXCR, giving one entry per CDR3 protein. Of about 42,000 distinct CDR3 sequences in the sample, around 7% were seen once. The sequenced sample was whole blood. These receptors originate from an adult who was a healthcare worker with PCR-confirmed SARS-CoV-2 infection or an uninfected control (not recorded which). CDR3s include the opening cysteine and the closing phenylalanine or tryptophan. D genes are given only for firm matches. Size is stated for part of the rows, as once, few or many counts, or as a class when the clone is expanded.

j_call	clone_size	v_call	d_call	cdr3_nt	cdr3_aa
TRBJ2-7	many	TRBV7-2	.	TGTGCCAGCAGCACCTTGGGCGAGCAGTACTTC	CASSTLGEQYF
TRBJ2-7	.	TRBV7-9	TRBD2	TGTGCCAGCAGCTCCCCTACAGGGCGGGGGGCTCTATACGAGCAGTACTTC	CASSSPTGRGALYEQYF
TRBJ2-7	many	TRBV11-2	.	TGTGCCAGCAGCTTAGCGACCGGGGCTTCGTCCTACGAGCAGTACTTC	CASSLATGASSYEQYF
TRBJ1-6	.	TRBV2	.	TGTGCCAGCGTGGAGACCGGGACCCTACACTCACCCCTCCACTTT	CASVETGTLHSPLHF
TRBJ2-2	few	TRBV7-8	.	TGTGCCAGCAGCTTAGGTTATTGGGGTGGCACCGGGGAGCTGTTTTTT	CASSLGYWGGTGELFF
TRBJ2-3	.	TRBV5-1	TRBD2	TGCGCCAGCAGCATGACTAGCGCAGATACGCAGTATTTT	CASSMTSADTQYF
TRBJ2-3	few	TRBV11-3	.	TGTGCCAGCAGCCCAGGAGTGAGGGAAGATACGCAGTATTTT	CASSPGVREDTQYF
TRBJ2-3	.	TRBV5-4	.	TGTGCCAGCAGCTCACAGGTCCGGGTCTCAGATACGCAGTATTTT	CASSSQVRVSDTQYF
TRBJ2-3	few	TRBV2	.	TGTGCCAGCAGGGAAGCTAGAGGCCCCGATACGCAGTATTTT	CASREARGPDTQYF
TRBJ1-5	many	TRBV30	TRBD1	TGTGCCTGGAGTGAGAAAGACAGGGTAAATCTCAATCAGCCCCAGCATTTT	CAWSEKDRVNLNQPQHF
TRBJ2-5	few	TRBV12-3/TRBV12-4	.	TGTGCCAGCAGTTTATCCCCGGAGACCCAGTACTTC	CASSLSPETQYF
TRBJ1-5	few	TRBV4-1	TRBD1	TGCGCCAGCAGCCGCACGGACAGGGGAAATCAGCCCCAGCATTTT	CASSRTDRGNQPQHF
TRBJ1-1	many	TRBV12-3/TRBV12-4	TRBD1	TGTGCCAGCAGTTTTCTACTCGGACAGGACAACACTGAAGCTTTCTTT	CASSFLLGQDNTEAFF
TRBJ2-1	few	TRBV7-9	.	TGTGCCAGCAGCGGAGTGGCGGGGTCATACAATGAGCAGTTCTTC	CASSGVAGSYNEQFF
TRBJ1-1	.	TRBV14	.	TGTGCCAGCAACAGGGAGTTTTCCACTGAAGCTTTCTTT	CASNREFSTEAFF
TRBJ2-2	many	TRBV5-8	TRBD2	TGTGCCAGCAGCATCTCATTCCGGGGGGGCAGCACCGGGGAGCTGTTTTTT	CASSISFRGGSTGELFF
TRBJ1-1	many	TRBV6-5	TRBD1	TGTGCCAGCAGACGGAGACAGGGCGGGGACACTGAAGCTTTCTTT	CASRRRQGGDTEAFF
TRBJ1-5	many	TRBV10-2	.	TGCGCCAGCAGTGAGTCGGGATATAGCAATCAGCCCCAGCATTTT	CASSESGYSNQPQHF
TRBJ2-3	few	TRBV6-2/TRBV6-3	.	TGTGCCAGCAGTCCGTCTAGCAGTACGCAGTATTTT	CASSPSSSTQYF
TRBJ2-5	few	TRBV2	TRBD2	TGTGCCAGCAGCCCGGGACTAGCGGAAGAGACCCAGTACTTC	CASSPGLAEETQYF
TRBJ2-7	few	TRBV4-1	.	TGCGCCAGCAGCCAAGAGGCCGGGGCGATTGGCGAGCAGTACTTC	CASSQEAGAIGEQYF
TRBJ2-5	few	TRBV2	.	TGTGCCAGCACCCCGGTGGGGGGTGAGACCCAGTACTTC	CASTPVGGETQYF
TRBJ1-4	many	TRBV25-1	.	TGTGCCGATCCTGGTAATGAAAAACTGTTTTTT	CADPGNEKLFF
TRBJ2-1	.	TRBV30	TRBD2	TGTGCCTGGAGTCAAGGGGAGGGGCCTTACAATGAGCAGTTCTTC	CAWSQGEGPYNEQFF
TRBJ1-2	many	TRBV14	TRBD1	TGTGCCAGCAGCCAAGTGAGGGGGCTAGGAGGCTACACCTTC	CASSQVRGLGGYTF
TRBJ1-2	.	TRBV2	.	TGTGCCCGCGGGCGGGGGCACTATGGCTACACCTTC	CARGRGHYGYTF
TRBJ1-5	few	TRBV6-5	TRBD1	TGTGCCAGCAGTACTGGACAGGGGACTCAGCCCCAGCATTTT	CASSTGQGTQPQHF
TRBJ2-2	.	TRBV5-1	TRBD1	TGCGCCAGCAGCGAGGGACAGCACACCGGGGAGCTGTTTTTT	CASSEGQHTGELFF
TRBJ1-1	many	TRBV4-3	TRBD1	TGCGCCAGCAGCCAAGGCGCTAGACAGGGGACCGAAGCTTTCTTT	CASSQGARQGTEAFF
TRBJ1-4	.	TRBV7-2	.	TGTGCCAGCAGCTCGGGGACGGGATATAATGAAAAACTGTTTTTT	CASSSGTGYNEKLFF
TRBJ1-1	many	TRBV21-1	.	TGTGCCAGCAGCAAATGCACCGGGAGCGAAGCTTTCTTT	CASSKCTGSEAFF
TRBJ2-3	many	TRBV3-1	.	TGTGCCAGCAGCCAAGACGGCGGTGGTACGCAGTATTTT	CASSQDGGGTQYF
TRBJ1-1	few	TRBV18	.	TGTGCCAGCTCCTGGACAGCTGAATCGAACACTGAAGCTTTCTTT	CASSWTAESNTEAFF
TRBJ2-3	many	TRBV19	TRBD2	TGTGCCAGTAGTATGAGCGGGGACTCCACAGATACGCAGTATTTT	CASSMSGDSTDTQYF
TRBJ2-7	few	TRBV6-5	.	TGTGCCAGCAGGTCTGGGGGGTACGAGCAGTACTTC	CASRSGGYEQYF
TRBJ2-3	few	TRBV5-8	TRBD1	TGTGCCAGCAGCTCGCCGGGACAGGGGTTTAGCACAGATACGCAGTATTTT	CASSSPGQGFSTDTQYF
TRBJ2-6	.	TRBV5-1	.	TGCGCCAGCAGCTTGGGGGCTGGGGCCAACGTCCTGACTTTC	CASSLGAGANVLTF
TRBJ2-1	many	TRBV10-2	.	TGCGCCAGCAGTGACGAAACTGCCCCCGATGAGCAGTTCTTC	CASSDETAPDEQFF
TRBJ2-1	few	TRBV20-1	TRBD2	TGCAGTGCCCCTCGGGTAGCGGGGTCCAATGAGCAGTTCTTC	CSAPRVAGSNEQFF
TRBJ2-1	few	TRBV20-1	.	TGCAGTGCTAGTTTCCTAGCGGAGCAGTTCTTC	CSASFLAEQFF
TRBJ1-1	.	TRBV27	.	TGTGCCAGCAGTTTTTCCGACCACACTGAAGCTTTCTTT	CASSFSDHTEAFF
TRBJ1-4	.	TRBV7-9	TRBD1	TGTGCCAGCAGCCCCACCGGGACAGGGTATGAAAAACTGTTTTTT	CASSPTGTGYEKLFF
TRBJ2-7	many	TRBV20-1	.	TGCAGTGCTCTGACCTCCTGGGAGGACGAGACCTACGAGCAGTACTTC	CSALTSWEDETYEQYF
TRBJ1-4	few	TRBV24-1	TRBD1	TGTGCCACCAGTGATTGGGACAGGGGAGGCGAAAAACTGTTTTTT	CATSDWDRGGEKLFF
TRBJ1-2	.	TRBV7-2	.	TGTGCCAGCAGCTTCCCGGGGGTTATAAGCGATGGCTACACCTTC	CASSFPGVISDGYTF
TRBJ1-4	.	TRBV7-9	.	TGTGCCAGCAGCCCTAAGGGCCAGGTTGGTGAAAAACTGTTTTTT	CASSPKGQVGEKLFF
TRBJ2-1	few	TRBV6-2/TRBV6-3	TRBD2	TGTGCCAGCAGTTACGGGAGGGGATACTCCTACAATGAGCAGTTCTTC	CASSYGRGYSYNEQFF